Presented here are 2 T cell receptor beta chains from one specimen sequenced in a study of cytomegalovirus exposure and HLA in healthy donors. Amplification used 60 Vbeta primers and 13 Jbeta primers. Sequencing was performed with immunoSEQ multiplex PCR; in TCRdb, only in-frame clones are kept and a portion is missing. The table shows 100,000 or so clones, with less than 85% occurring only once. The sequenced sample was PBMCs. These receptors were obtained from a man in his forties in good health and CMV-seropositive.

This chain links TRBV5-5 with TRBJ1-1; D uncertain. The CDR3 length is 14 residues. Germline CDR1 reads SGHKS; CDR2 reads YYEKEE (reference sequence). Trimming took 6 bases from V and 1 from J, leaving 13 bases between them. The DNA of the CDR3 is TGTGCCAGCACCGCCCGGGAAAAGAACACTGAAGCTTTCTTT. This translates into CASTAREKNTEAFF.

The chain uses TRBV6-5 and TRBJ2-5; TRBD1 matches at 9 bases. Trimming removed 4 bases from V and 11 bases from J; junction bases left unmatched: 11. The CDR3 contains 14 residues. CDR1 MNHEY and CDR2 SVGAGI come from the germline V gene. This CDR3 reads CASSLGQGLVLQYF. The DNA for the CDR3 is TGTGCCAGCAGTTTGGGACAGGGTCTCGTTTTGCAGTACTTC.